Listed here are 10 T cell receptor beta chains from one sample, sequenced in a study of cytomegalovirus exposure and HLA in healthy donors (dated by TCRdb to about 2017). Libraries came from the immunoSEQ multiplex PCR assay. TCRdb re-hosts the immuneACCESS table, in-frame sequences only. Its copies lack some clones; in the studies checked, an unresolved V gene accounts for under half of them, and the cause for the rest is not known. Across this sample there are 220,000 or so clones, with around 86% seen only once. Roughly 2% of the sample goes to the ten largest clones. The source material was PBMCs. Receptors were obtained from a woman in her late teens or twenties in good health and CMV-seropositive.

The V gene is TRBV28, the J gene TRBJ1-1, with D uncertain. Germline-derived CDR1 and CDR2 are MDHEN and SYDVKM. The V end lost 5 bases, the J end lost 5 bases, and 18 bases lay between the germline ends. This CDR3 region has 15 residues. CDR3 DNA sequence: TGTGCCAGCAGTCCCTCGCCCGAGGGAGGGACTGAAGCTTTCTTT. It codes for CASSPSPEGGTEAFF.

This chain joins TRBV5-1 and TRBJ2-7; 8 bases are a match to TRBD1. The germline gives CDR1 SGHRS, CDR2 YFSETQ. This CDR3 comprises 15 residues. V lost 7 bases, J lost 0 bases, and 9 bases stayed unmatched. CDR3 sequence: CASVRQGSPSYEQYF. For the CDR3, the DNA is TGCGCCAGCGTTCGACAGGGGTCCCCCTCCTACGAGCAGTACTTC.

This clone was seen just once. DNA for the CDR3: TGCGCCAGCAGCCAAGGTTTAGACATTGAGCAGTACTTC. Protein product: CASSQGLDIEQYF. The chain joins TRBV4-1 to TRBJ2-7; D uncertain. With 1 base removed from V and 7 bases from J, the gap between germline ends came to 11 bases. The CDR3 length is 13 residues. Per germline, CDR1 MGHRA and CDR2 YSYEKL.

The genes are TRBV5-6 and TRBJ1-2; 8 bases line up with TRBD1. CDR3 length: 15 amino acids. Unmatched junction bases numbered 5, after V lost 0 bases and J lost 4 bases. Germline V gives CDR1 SGHDT, CDR2 YYEEEE. The chain's CDR3 is CASSLGAGGTYGYTF. The CDR3 nucleotides read TGTGCCAGCAGCTTGGGGGCAGGGGGCACCTATGGCTACACCTTC.

This clone was found a few times. The chain is built from TRBV11-3 and TRBJ2-5; unclear D gene. The V and J ends lost 3 bases and 5 bases respectively, with 10 bases between them. The CDR3 length is 13 residues. Germline assignment: CDR1 SGHNT and CDR2 YENEEA. Here the CDR3 reads CASSFESRETQYF. CDR3 DNA sequence: TGTGCCAGCAGCTTCGAAAGCAGGGAGACCCAGTACTTC.

The rearrangement links TRBV5-1 to TRBJ2-1, with TRBD2 identical over 9 bases. J lost 6 bases, V lost 4 bases, and 8 bases had no gene match. The germline V gene encodes CDR1 SGHRS and CDR2 YFSETQ. The CDR3 covers 15 residues. DNA of the CDR3: TGCGCCAGCAGCCTGGGGGCTAGCGGGACCAATGAGCAGTTCTTC. It specifies CASSLGASGTNEQFF.

The chain combines TRBV30 with TRBJ2-2; TRBD2 agrees at 10 bases. Germline CDR1 and CDR2: GTSNPN and SVGIG (reference sequence). With 7 bases clipped from V and 5 bases from J, the junction kept 13 bases outside the gene matches. This CDR3 region has 16 residues. The CDR3 is CASTPIAGGWTGELFF. In DNA, the CDR3 is TGTGCCTCTACCCCAATAGCGGGAGGTTGGACCGGGGAGCTGTTTTTT.

The table lists this clone with a count of one. This sequence joins TRBV9 and TRBJ2-3, with 9 bases fitting TRBD2. Germline CDR1 reads SGDLS; CDR2 reads YYNGEE. V shed 4 bases and J 3 bases; nucleotides not matched to a gene: 6. The CDR3 loop spans 15 amino acids. This CDR3 is CASSPRLAGTDTQYF. The CDR3 DNA follows: TGTGCCAGCAGCCCCCGGCTAGCGGGGACAGATACGCAGTATTTT.

The chain carries TRBV6-1 and TRBJ2-7; the match to TRBD1 covers 8 bases. The CDR3 has 15 amino acids. CDR1 and CDR2 from the germline V gene are MNHNS and SASEGT. V shed 5 bases, J shed 2 bases, and the junction held 8 bases outside the gene matches. The CDR3 region is CASSRHGTGTYEQYF. The DNA for the CDR3 is TGTGCCAGCAGTCGCCACGGGACAGGAACCTACGAGCAGTACTTC.

CDR3 region: CASSSRGTSGAYEQYF. CDR3 nucleotides: TGCGCCAGCAGCTCGCGTGGGACTAGCGGGGCCTACGAGCAGTACTTC. This chain joins TRBV5-1 and TRBJ2-7, with 13 bases fitting TRBD2. With V trimmed by 3 bases and J by 2 bases, 5 bases remained unmatched. The CDR3 spans 16 residues. Germline CDR1 and CDR2: SGHRS and YFSETQ.